Each of the 10 T cell receptor beta chains below was sequenced from the same sample in a study of cytomegalovirus exposure and HLA in healthy donors. The study ran its PCR with 60 Vbeta and 13 Jbeta primers. The data were produced by immunoSEQ multiplex PCR, yet TCRdb's version contains in-frame clones alone and is incomplete. The sample lists fewer than 110,000 clones, about 72% occurring once. The sample taken for sequencing was PBMCs. The receptors come from a man aged 18 to 35 in good health and CMV-seronegative.

The chain carries TRBV19 and TRBJ2-2, with TRBD1 identical over 9 bases. V trimming: 8 bases; J trimming: 0 bases; junction bases outside the gene matches: 1. The CDR3 is 14 amino acids. Germline-derived CDR1 and CDR2 are LNHDA and SQIVND (reference sequence). CDR3 loop: CASGTGSNTGELFF. The CDR3 DNA reads as TGTGCCAGTGGGACAGGGTCGAACACCGGGGAGCTGTTTTTT.

This chain joins TRBV4-2 and TRBJ1-3; 9 bases are a match to TRBD1. Germline V gene sequence: CDR1 LGHNA, CDR2 YNFKEQ. V was clipped by 0 bases and J by 2 bases; unmatched bases: 5. The CDR3 contains 17 residues. CDR3 amino acids: CASSQEPGQGTGNTIYF. Here the CDR3 DNA reads TGTGCCAGCAGCCAAGAACCGGGACAGGGAACTGGAAACACCATATATTTT.

The rearrangement uses TRBV6-1 and TRBJ2-3, with TRBD2 identical over 10 bases. Trimming removed 4 bases from V and 5 bases from J; junction bases left unmatched: 15. There are 18 residues in the CDR3. Germline V lookup: CDR1 MNHNS, CDR2 SASEGT. The CDR3: CASSAQRGGLRRKDTQYF. CDR3 nucleotides: TGTGCCAGCAGTGCCCAGCGGGGGGGCCTGAGGAGAAAAGATACGCAGTATTTT.

This chain uses TRBV27 with TRBJ2-3, with D possibly matching TRBD2 (5 bases). V was trimmed by 6 bases and J by 2 bases, leaving 12 bases between them. CDR3 length equals 14 residues. Germline-derived CDR1 and CDR2 are MNHEY and SMNVEV (reference sequence). In DNA, the CDR3 is TGTGCCAGCAGCCGAGGACTCAACACAGATACGCAGTATTTT. Translating it yields CASSRGLNTDTQYF.

J is TRBJ1-5 and V is TRBV6-5; tentatively, D is TRBD1 (6 bases). Between the trimmed V and J ends, which lost 10 bases and 1 base, there was a span of 14 bases. The length of the CDR3 is 14 residues. Per the germline V gene, CDR1 is MNHEY and CDR2 is SVGAGI. CDR3 amino acids: CATPRGGSNQPQHF. The CDR3 nucleotides are TGTGCCACTCCAAGGGGGGGAAGCAATCAGCCCCAGCATTTT.

The rearrangement uses TRBV4-3 and TRBJ2-7; 10 bases are shared with TRBD1. CDR1 is LGHNA and CDR2 is YSLEER in the germline V gene. The ends lost 0 bases at V and 2 bases at J; junction bases unmatched: 4. The CDR3 totals 16 residues. CDR3 residues: CASSQDPGQGTYEQYF. The CDR3 coding sequence is TGCGCCAGCAGCCAAGATCCGGGACAGGGGACCTACGAGCAGTACTTC.

The chain is built from TRBV7-9 and TRBJ1-2, with 7 bases lining up with TRBD1. The V gene's germline CDR1 is SEHNR and CDR2 FQNEAQ (reference sequence). The CDR3 is 14 amino acids. J was trimmed by 8 bases and V by 5 bases; bases with no gene match: 11. CDR3 sequence reads: CASSTWDSGEGYTF. CDR3 bases: TGTGCCAGCAGCACCTGGGACAGCGGAGAGGGCTACACCTTC.

This chain links TRBV18 with TRBJ1-5; the D is unclear. CDR1 is KGHSH and CDR2 is LQKENI in the germline V gene. Trimming left V 4 bases short and J 2 bases short, with 6 bases between. The CDR3 contains 13 residues. The CDR3 bases are TGTGCCAGCTCACGGCAAGGCAATCAGCCCCAGCATTTT. The encoded protein is CASSRQGNQPQHF. The variable domain in full, completed from reference TRBV18 and TRBJ1-5, reads NAGVMQNPRHLVRRRGQEARLRCSPMKGHSHVYWYRQLPEEGLKFMVYLQKENIIDESGMPKERFSAEFPKEGPSILRIQQVVRGDSAAYFCASSRQGNQPQHFGDGTRLSIL.

This clone was recorded once. The rearrangement links TRBV29-1 to TRBJ2-7; 11 nucleotides match TRBD1. The CDR3 spans 15 residues. Germline assignment: CDR1 SQVTM and CDR2 ANQGSEA. Trimming cost V 6 bases and J 5 bases; bases outside gene matches: 12. DNA for the CDR3: TGCAGCGTCCACCCCGCGGACAGGGGGCATAACGAGCAGTACTTC. It yields the protein CSVHPADRGHNEQYF.

Only a few counts were recorded for this clone. The chain links TRBV29-1 to TRBJ1-1; D perhaps matches TRBD1 (6 bases). Germline CDR1 and CDR2: SQVTM and ANQGSEA. V lost 4 bases and J lost 0, with 15 bases in between. This CDR3 region has 15 residues. The chain's CDR3 is CSVGGGDNMNTEAFF. Here the CDR3 DNA reads TGCAGCGTTGGGGGAGGGGACAATATGAACACTGAAGCTTTCTTT.